Listed below are T cell receptor beta chains from one sample, sequenced in a study of blood T cell repertoires in COVID-19. Assay: immunoSEQ multiplex PCR; the TCRdb copy retains only in-frame clones and omits some. The top ten hold 3.5% to 4.5% of the sample, which has some 150,000 clones, about 83% seen once. The sequencing sample was made of peripheral blood. These receptors came from a man between 18 and 29 years old with active or convalescent COVID-19. Each CDR3 is given with its conserved first and last residue. Each record gives: J gene, V gene, clone size, D gene, CDR3 protein, CDR3 DNA. A D gene is named only where the DNA matches it firmly. Clone sizes are given selectively: once, few, many, or a class where the clone is expanded.

TRBJ2-5 TRBV6-5 - TRBD2 CASSYSSPGGGETQYF TGTGCCAGCAGTTACTCAAGCCCGGGAGGAGGAGAGACCCAGTACTTC
TRBJ1-1 TRBV7-9 - - CASSLVRNTEAFF TGTGCCAGCAGCTTAGTTCGGAACACTGAAGCTTTCTTT
TRBJ2-5 TRBV7-2 - TRBD2 CASSFVTSGGVLGETQYF TGTGCCAGCAGCTTTGTGACTAGCGGGGGGGTTTTAGGAGAGACCCAGTACTTC
TRBJ2-7 TRBV6-5 - TRBD1 CASSSQRTGSYEQYF TGTGCCAGCAGCTCACAAAGGACAGGGAGTTACGAGCAGTACTTC
TRBJ2-1 TRBV7-9 once TRBD2 CASESGGAAVLEQFF TGTGCCAGCGAAAGCGGGGGGGCCGCGGTGCTCGAGCAGTTCTTC
TRBJ1-5 TRBV5-5 - - CASSLDGNAQPQHF TGTGCCAGCAGCTTGGACGGTAATGCCCAGCCCCAGCATTTT
TRBJ1-1 TRBV14 - - CASSQDRFGLPPPDTEAFF TGTGCCAGCAGCCAAGATCGGTTCGGTCTGCCACCACCGGACACTGAAGCTTTCTTT
TRBJ1-2 TRBV6-5 - - CASNGQLVNYGYTF TGTGCCAGCAATGGACAGCTAGTAAACTATGGCTACACCTTC
TRBJ2-1 TRBV7-2 - TRBD2 CASSFLAGGSSYNEQFF TGTGCCAGCAGCTTCCTAGCGGGGGGGAGCTCCTACAATGAGCAGTTCTTC
TRBJ1-1 TRBV5-4 - TRBD1 CASMDRGREAFF TGTGCCAGCATGGACAGGGGGCGTGAAGCTTTCTTT
TRBJ1-3 TRBV15 - - CATRTGTRGTKGNTIYF TGTGCCACCAGGACCGGGACGAGGGGGACGAAAGGAAACACCATATATTTT
TRBJ2-5 TRBV10-1 - TRBD1 CATKDRGAQTQYF TGCGCCACCAAGGACAGGGGTGCACAGACCCAGTACTTC
TRBJ2-3 TRBV29-1 - - CSVGQPSTDTQYF TGCAGCGTTGGACAGCCTAGCACAGATACGCAGTATTTT
TRBJ2-7 TRBV6-1 once TRBD2 CASSEGGLGSYEQYF TGTGCCAGCAGTGAAGGGGGACTAGGCTCCTACGAGCAGTACTTC
TRBJ2-3 TRBV2 - TRBD1 CASQGQSRHTQYF TGTGCCAGCCAGGGACAGTCGAGGCATACGCAGTATTTT
TRBJ1-1 TRBV5-1 - TRBD1 CASSVRTGQLTEAFF TGCGCCAGCAGCGTTCGGACAGGGCAGCTCACTGAAGCTTTCTTT
TRBJ2-1 TRBV11-3 - TRBD2 CASSLPPSGSGAYNEQFF TGTGCCAGCAGCTTACCCCCGAGCGGGAGTGGTGCCTACAATGAGCAGTTCTTC
TRBJ1-4 TRBV6-1 - - CASSEIPSGEKLFF TGTGCCAGCAGTGAAATTCCAAGCGGCGAAAAACTGTTTTTT
TRBJ1-1 TRBV3-1/TRBV3-2 - - CASSQVWQGEAFF TGTGCCAGCAGCCAAGTCTGGCAGGGAGAAGCTTTCTTT
TRBJ1-2 TRBV3-1/TRBV3-2 - - CASSQGRSGQGYTF TGTGCCAGCAGCCAAGGGAGGAGCGGCCAAGGCTACACCTTC
TRBJ1-1 TRBV18 - - CASSPATTNTEAFF TGTGCCAGCTCACCTGCGACAACGAACACTGAAGCTTTCTTT
TRBJ2-5 TRBV27 - TRBD2 CASSLLAGGETQYF TGTGCCAGCAGTTTACTAGCGGGTGGAGAGACCCAGTACTTC
TRBJ2-3 TRBV7-8 - TRBD1 CASSPYRILPGQRFTDTQYF TGTGCCAGCAGCCCCTACCGGATCCTACCGGGACAGCGATTCACAGATACGCAGTATTTT
TRBJ1-1 TRBV2 few - CASTPRVQTHTEAFF TGTGCCAGCACCCCACGGGTCCAGACCCACACTGAAGCTTTCTTT
TRBJ1-2 TRBV7-2 - TRBD1 CASSGRRDSYGYTF TGTGCCAGCAGCGGGAGGAGGGACAGCTATGGCTACACCTTC
TRBJ2-2 TRBV5-1 - TRBD2 CASRKAGGNTGELFF TGCGCCAGCAGGAAGGCGGGAGGTAACACCGGGGAGCTGTTTTTT
TRBJ1-2 TRBV11-2 few TRBD1 CASSLGTGQSYGYTF TGTGCCAGCAGCTTAGGGACAGGGCAAAGCTATGGCTACACCTTC
TRBJ1-1 TRBV5-1 - - CASSLDAGTEAFF TGCGCCAGCAGCTTGGACGCGGGGACTGAAGCTTTCTTT
TRBJ1-2 TRBV27 few - CANYSYGYTF TGTGCCAACTATTCATATGGCTACACCTTC
TRBJ1-1 TRBV11-2 once - CASSWMSATEAFF TGTGCCAGCAGCTGGATGAGCGCCACTGAAGCTTTCTTT
TRBJ1-5 TRBV6-5 - - CASSLRRDQPQHF TGTGCCAGCAGTTTAAGAAGAGATCAGCCCCAGCATTTT
TRBJ1-1 TRBV6-1 few - CASSSTQGTEAFF TGTGCCAGCAGTTCCACTCAGGGTACTGAAGCTTTCTTT
TRBJ2-5 TRBV9 - TRBD2 CASSVYSGGNLETQYF TGTGCCAGCAGCGTATACAGCGGGGGGAATCTAGAGACCCAGTACTTC
TRBJ2-7 TRBV6-5 - TRBD1 CASSFFGDRAHEQYF TGTGCCAGCAGTTTTTTCGGGGACAGGGCCCACGAGCAGTACTTC
TRBJ1-4 TRBV27 - TRBD1 CASRISRDRGEKLFF TGTGCCAGCAGGATTTCCCGGGACAGGGGTGAAAAACTGTTTTTT
TRBJ2-7 TRBV29-1 - - CSVEPSRVGGEQYF TGCAGCGTTGAACCATCCCGGGTAGGAGGCGAGCAGTACTTC
TRBJ1-2 TRBV4-2 - - CASSQEYEVPTYGYTF TGTGCCAGCAGCCAAGAGTACGAGGTACCGACCTATGGCTACACCTTC
TRBJ1-2 TRBV7-9 - - CASSLDRDGYTF TGTGCCAGCAGCTTAGACAGGGACGGCTACACCTTC
TRBJ2-5 TRBV7-9 - TRBD1 CASSFTGGPRETQYF TGTGCCAGCAGCTTCACAGGGGGTCCAAGAGAGACCCAGTACTTC
TRBJ1-1 TRBV23-1 once - CASSPDGLGGDTEAFF TGCGCCAGCAGTCCCGACGGACTGGGGGGGGACACTGAAGCTTTCTTT
TRBJ1-2 TRBV28 - - CASSGGTYYGYTF TGTGCCAGCTCGGGAGGGACCTACTATGGCTACACCTTC
TRBJ2-2 TRBV27 - - CASRGTSEAGELFF TGTGCCAGCAGGGGGACATCCGAGGCCGGGGAGCTGTTTTTT
TRBJ1-5 TRBV6-5 - TRBD1 CASRDRTNQPQHF TGTGCCTCCCGGGACAGGACCAATCAGCCCCAGCATTTT
TRBJ2-5 TRBV5-4 - TRBD2 CASSLGLAGEVLPETQYF TGTGCCAGCAGCTTGGGACTAGCGGGAGAGGTTCTCCCAGAGACCCAGTACTTC
TRBJ1-6 TRBV11-2 - TRBD1 CASSLGTGAAPRNSPLHF TGTGCCAGCAGCTTAGGAACAGGGGCTGCTCCCCGTAATTCACCCCTCCACTTT
TRBJ1-1 TRBV12-3/TRBV12-4 once - CASIWRNTEAFF TGTGCCAGCATTTGGAGGAACACTGAAGCTTTCTTT
TRBJ2-7 TRBV12-3/TRBV12-4 - - CASSAGQRYYF TGTGCCAGCAGCGCGGGACAGAGGTATTACTTC
TRBJ1-1 TRBV4-1 few - CASSQDSGAEAFF TGCGCCAGCAGCCAAGATTCGGGAGCTGAAGCTTTCTTT
TRBJ2-1 TRBV6-1 - TRBD1 CASSGVRGTVVSNEQFF TGTGCCAGCAGTGGGGTGCGTGGGACAGTAGTTTCCAATGAGCAGTTCTTC
TRBJ1-5 TRBV28 few TRBD1 CASTDRVLQPQHF TGTGCCAGCACCGACAGGGTATTGCAGCCCCAGCATTTT
TRBJ2-7 TRBV11-3 once - CASSSTQGKGEQYF TGTGCCAGCAGCTCCACACAGGGAAAGGGGGAGCAGTACTTC
TRBJ1-2 TRBV19 once - CASSIGGGYGYTF TGTGCCAGTAGTATTGGGGGAGGCTATGGCTACACCTTC
TRBJ1-1 TRBV29-1 - - CALQSADTEAFF TGCGCCTTGCAATCAGCGGACACTGAAGCTTTCTTT
TRBJ2-2 TRBV11-3 - TRBD1 CASRLNRGRNTGELFF TGTGCCAGCAGGCTTAACAGGGGGCGTAACACCGGGGAGCTGTTTTTT